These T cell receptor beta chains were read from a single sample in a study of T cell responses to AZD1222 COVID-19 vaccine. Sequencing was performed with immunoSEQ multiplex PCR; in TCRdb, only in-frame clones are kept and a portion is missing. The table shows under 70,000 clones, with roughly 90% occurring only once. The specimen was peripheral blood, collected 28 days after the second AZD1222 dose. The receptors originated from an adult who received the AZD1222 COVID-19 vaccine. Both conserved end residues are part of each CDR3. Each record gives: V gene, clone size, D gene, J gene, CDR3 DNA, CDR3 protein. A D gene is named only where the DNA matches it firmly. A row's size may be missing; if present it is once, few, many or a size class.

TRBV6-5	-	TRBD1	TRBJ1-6	TGTGCCAGCAGTCCCCAGGGGGATAATTCACCCCTCCACTTT	CASSPQGDNSPLHF
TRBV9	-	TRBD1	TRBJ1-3	TGTGCCAGCAGCGCCACGACAGGGATGGACACCATATATTTT	CASSATTGMDTIYF
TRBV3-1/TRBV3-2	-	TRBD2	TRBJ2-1	TGTGCCAGCAGCCAAGAATTGCCGGGACTAGGGGGCAATGAGCAGTTCTTC	CASSQELPGLGGNEQFF
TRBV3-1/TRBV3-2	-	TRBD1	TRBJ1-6	TGTGCCAGCAGCCAAGGGCCCTCGGGACAGGGGGCTTCTGCATATAATTCACCCCTCCACTTT	CASSQGPSGQGASAYNSPLHF
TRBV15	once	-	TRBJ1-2	TGTGCCACCAGCAGAGGGGGAGGCAGTCTTGGCTATGGCTACACCTTC	CATSRGGGSLGYGYTF
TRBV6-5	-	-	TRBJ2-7	TGTGCCAGCAGTTACTCCCAGGCTCCCTCCTACGAGCAGTACTTC	CASSYSQAPSYEQYF
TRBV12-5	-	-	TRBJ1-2	TGTGCTAGTGGTTTGGGGACAGACTATGGCTACACCTTC	CASGLGTDYGYTF
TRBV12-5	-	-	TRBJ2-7	TGTGCTAGTGGTTTGGAATCGGGCGCCGGCGAGCAGTACTTC	CASGLESGAGEQYF
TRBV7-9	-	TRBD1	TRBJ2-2	TGTGCCAGCAGCTTAAGGGGCGGACAGGGTGAGAACACCGGGGAGCTGTTTTTT	CASSLRGGQGENTGELFF
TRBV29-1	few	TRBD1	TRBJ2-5	TGCAGCGTTGACAGACAGGGGCAAGAGACCCAGTACTTC	CSVDRQGQETQYF
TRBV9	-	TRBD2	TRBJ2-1	TGTGCCAGCAGCAAACGCAGGGCGGGAGGGGGTAATGAGCAGTTCTTC	CASSKRRAGGGNEQFF
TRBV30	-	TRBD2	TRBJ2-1	TGTGCCTGGAGTGTAGGACTAGTTCAAAATGAGCAGTTCTTC	CAWSVGLVQNEQFF
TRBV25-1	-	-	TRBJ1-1	TGTGCCAGCAGTGGACACACATACCCCTTTACCACTGAAGCTTTCTTT	CASSGHTYPFTTEAFF
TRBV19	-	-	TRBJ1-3	TGTGCCAGTAGGGCTGACGGCCGCTCTGGAAACACCATATATTTT	CASRADGRSGNTIYF
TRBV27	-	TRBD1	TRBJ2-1	TGTGCCAGCAGTATCGGGACAGGGGGCCTCAATGAGCAGTTCTTC	CASSIGTGGLNEQFF
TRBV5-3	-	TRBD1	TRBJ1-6	TGTGCCAGAAGCTTTGACAGGGGGCTTTCGCCCCTCCACTTT	CARSFDRGLSPLHF
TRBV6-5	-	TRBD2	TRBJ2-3	TGTGCCAGCAGTTACTCTCCTAGCGGTCCCACAGATACGCAGTATTTT	CASSYSPSGPTDTQYF
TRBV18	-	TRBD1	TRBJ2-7	TGTGCCAGCTCACCCCTACAGGGGGACAACGAGCAGTACTTC	CASSPLQGDNEQYF
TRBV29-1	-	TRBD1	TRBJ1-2	TGCAGCGTCAACTGGGGGGCGGACAGGGGACCAGTTGGCTACACCTTC	CSVNWGADRGPVGYTF
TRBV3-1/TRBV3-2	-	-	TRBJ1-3	TGTGCCAGCAGCCAGGGTGCTGGAAACACCATATATTTT	CASSQGAGNTIYF
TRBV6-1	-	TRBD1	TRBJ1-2	TGTGCCAGCAGTGAACCGAGGCAGGGGGCAGGATATGGCTACACCTTC	CASSEPRQGAGYGYTF
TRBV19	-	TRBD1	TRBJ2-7	TGTGCCAGTAGTATAGATCACGGGACAGGGAGGTACGAGCAGTACTTC	CASSIDHGTGRYEQYF
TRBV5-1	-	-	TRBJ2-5	TGCGCCAGCAGCTTGAGGGGGGAGACCCAGTACTTC	CASSLRGETQYF
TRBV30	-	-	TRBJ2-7	TGTGCCTGGAGCCGGACAGTGCCCTACGAGCAGTACTTC	CAWSRTVPYEQYF
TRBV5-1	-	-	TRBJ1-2	TGCGCCAGCAGCTTGCTTGGGGTTGCTAACTATGGCTACACCTTC	CASSLLGVANYGYTF
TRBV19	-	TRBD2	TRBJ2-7	TGTGCCAGTAGTATTGCGGGAGGAAGCGGGAGTTATTACGAGCAGTACTTC	CASSIAGGSGSYYEQYF
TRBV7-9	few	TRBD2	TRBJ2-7	TGTGCCAGCAGCCCCATAGCGGGGGGAGAGTACTTC	CASSPIAGGEYF
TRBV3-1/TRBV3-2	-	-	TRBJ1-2	TGTGCCAGCAGCCTTGGGGGAGACTATGGCTACACCTTC	CASSLGGDYGYTF
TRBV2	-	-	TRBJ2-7	TGTGCCAGCAGTGTAGATCGGAACGAGCAGTACTTC	CASSVDRNEQYF
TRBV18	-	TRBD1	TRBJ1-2	TGTGCCAGCTCACCATCCGCCAGGGGGTATGGCTACACCTTC	CASSPSARGYGYTF
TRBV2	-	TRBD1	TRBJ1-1	TGTGCCAGCAGCGGGGGACAGCCATCCGAAGCTTTCTTT	CASSGGQPSEAFF
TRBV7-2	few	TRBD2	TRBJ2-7	TGTGCCAGCAGCTTCGTAGCGGGCATCTCCTACGAGCAGTACTTC	CASSFVAGISYEQYF
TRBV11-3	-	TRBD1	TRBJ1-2	TGTGCCAGCACCCCGACAGGGGGTGATGGCTACACCTTC	CASTPTGGDGYTF
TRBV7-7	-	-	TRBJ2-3	TGTGCTAGCAGCCAGGGGCTCCGGGGAGTTGGAGATACGCAGTATTTT	CASSQGLRGVGDTQYF
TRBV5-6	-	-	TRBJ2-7	TGTGCCAGCAGCTTGGCCGGGCAGGGCTACGAGCAGTACTTC	CASSLAGQGYEQYF
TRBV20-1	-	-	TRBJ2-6	TGCAGTGCTATCAGGGGCCGCGTCCTGACTTTC	CSAIRGRVLTF
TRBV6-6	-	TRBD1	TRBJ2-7	TGTGCCAGCAGTTACGCGGACAGGGGAGGCTACGAGCAGTACTTC	CASSYADRGGYEQYF
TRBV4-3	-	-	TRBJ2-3	TGCGCCAGCAGCCAAGGGTTGACAGGTAGCACAGATACGCAGTATTTT	CASSQGLTGSTDTQYF
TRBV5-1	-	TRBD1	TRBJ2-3	TGCGCCAGCAGCGTCTCCGGGACAGGGGGCGGAGATACGCAGTATTTT	CASSVSGTGGGDTQYF
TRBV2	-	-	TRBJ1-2	TGTGCCAGCAGTGCGAATAGCTATGGCTACACCTTC	CASSANSYGYTF
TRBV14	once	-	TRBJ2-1	TGTGCCAGCAGCCAAGTGCGGGGAAGTGAGCAGTTCTTC	CASSQVRGSEQFF
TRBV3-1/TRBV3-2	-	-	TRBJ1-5	TGTGCCAGCAGCCAAGGGTCTGATTCGCCCCAGCATTTT	CASSQGSDSPQHF
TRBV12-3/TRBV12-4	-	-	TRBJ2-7	TGTGCCAGCGGAGATGGAAGCCCCTACGAGCAGTACTTC	CASGDGSPYEQYF
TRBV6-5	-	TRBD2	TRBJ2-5	TGTGCCAGCAGGTCTAGCGGGAGCGCTCAAGAGACCCAGTACTTC	CASRSSGSAQETQYF
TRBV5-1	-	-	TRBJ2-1	TGCGCCAGCAGCTTGGGAGGGACCGACAATGAGCAGTTCTTC	CASSLGGTDNEQFF
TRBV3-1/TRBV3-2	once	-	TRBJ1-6	TGTGCCAGCAGCCAAACAGGGAGCAGTTCCGCCCTCCACTTT	CASSQTGSSSALHF
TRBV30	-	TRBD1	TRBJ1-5	TGTGCCGCTACGACCGGTCGCTGGACAGGGGGCAATCAGCCCCAGCATTTT	CAATTGRWTGGNQPQHF
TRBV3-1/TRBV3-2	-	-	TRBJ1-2	TGTGCCAGCAGCCAAGACAGGGGTGCGGGCTACACCTTC	CASSQDRGAGYTF
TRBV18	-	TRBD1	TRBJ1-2	TGTGCCAGCTCAACTTCAGGGGGCGCAGGCGGTATTAACTATGGCTACACCTTC	CASSTSGGAGGINYGYTF
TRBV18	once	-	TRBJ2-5	TGTGCCAGCTCACCTTCAGGAGGTCGGCAGGGGGGAGAGACCCAGTACTTC	CASSPSGGRQGGETQYF
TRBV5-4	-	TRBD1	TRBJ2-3	TGTGCCAGCAGCTTCAGGGACAGTGGGCCCGGGTTGCGGGGCACAGATACGCAGTATTTT	CASSFRDSGPGLRGTDTQYF
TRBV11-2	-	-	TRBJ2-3	TGTGCCAGCAGGGTCCCAGGAACCCCCACAGATACGCAGTATTTT	CASRVPGTPTDTQYF
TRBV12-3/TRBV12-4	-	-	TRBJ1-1	TGTGCCAGCAGTTTTAGGATGAACACTGAAGCTTTCTTT	CASSFRMNTEAFF
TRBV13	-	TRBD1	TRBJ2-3	TGTGCCAGCAGCCCCGACAGGGGGCGCTTAACAGATACGCAGTATTTT	CASSPDRGRLTDTQYF
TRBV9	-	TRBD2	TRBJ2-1	TGTGCCAGCAGTGGGAGCGGACTAGCGGGAGGTGATGAGCAGTTCTTC	CASSGSGLAGGDEQFF